The clone carrying this T cell receptor (beta chain) was seen just once. What it binds is not known. The sample is drawn from a study of radiation and T cells in renal cell carcinoma. Study details: Nephrectomy followed 15 Gy stereotactic body radiation by 4 weeks.

Time point here: baseline pretreatment blood. Treatment of the sample: 15 Gy SBRT to primary tumor, nephrectomy 4 weeks later. This renal cell carcinoma was of the clear cell type. J gave up 1 base and V 4 bases, and 9 bases lay outside the gene matches. Germline V gene data show CDR1 as SGHRS and CDR2 as YFSETQ. The CDR3 totals 18 residues. Sequencing was performed with immunoSEQ multiplex PCR; in TCRdb, only in-frame clones are kept and a portion is missing. This table has about 150,000 clones, about 87% appearing once. Study results and caveats: Top tumor clonotypes rose in blood 2 weeks post-radiation, then contracted.

This clonotype was obtained from a woman in her seventies with renal cell carcinoma. The sequenced sample was blood, obtained from a patient whose treatment included radiotherapy and nephrectomy. V gene TRBV5-1 combines with J gene TRBJ2-4; 12 positions agree with TRBD2. The CDR3 loop reads CASSQTLAGGNAKNIQYF. CDR3 in DNA: TGCGCCAGCAGCCAGACCCTAGCGGGGGGGAATGCCAAAAACATTCAGTACTTC.